This paragraph covers one T cell receptor beta chain sequence. This clonotype came up many times. No antigen is known for it. No quality values exist for individual bases; no much larger clone is one base distant. The CDR3 sequence holds 16 residues, the cysteine and phenylalanine included. Only the CDR3 region is kept as DNA, spanning 48 bases read in frame from base 1. Taken from the germline V gene (reference sequence), the CDR1 and CDR2 loops are SEHNR and FQNEAQ. V is pared back by 4 bases and J by 0 bases, with 10 bases lying between the germline termini. This sample was taken from a study of blood T cells in healthy people across ages (dated by TCRdb to about 2015). Context from the whole study: In model experiments, template switching captured about one uniquely barcoded TCR beta cDNA molecule for every two T cells. For two donors (one aged 18 to 29 and one aged 80 or older), the study analyzed two additional independent replicas of 1 million unique cDNA reads from the same blood draw. Donors were grouped into four age groups: young (average approximately 15 years), middle-aged (around 39), aged (approximately 58) and long-lived (around 80). To avoid experimental bias, donors of different ages were randomly spread across the sequencing lanes. Using deep sequencing normalized with unique cDNA molecular identifiers, the study measured how TCR beta repertoire diversity changes with age. Overall results and qualifications from the work: Total diversity estimates from one million sequenced T cells were considered lower bounds and underestimates. Observed TCR beta diversity per million T cells fell roughly linearly with age, and a significant reduction was already apparent by age around 36. There was a strong correlation between observed TCR beta diversity and the percentage of naive T cells measured by flow cytometry. The long-lived group showed more naive CD4+ T cells, fewer expanded clones and increased TCR diversity than the aged group, suggesting age selection. Because profiling used bulk unsorted PBMCs, naive and antigen-experienced compartments could not be compared conclusively. The CMV infection status of donors was not known, potentially confounding age-related changes in expanded clonotypes.

The receptor library was made with 5' RACE. The sequencing machine was an Illumina HiSeq 2500. A second PCR of about 6 to 11 cycles was performed with a sample-barcoded 5' primer and a J-beta primer mix. A template-switch 5' adaptor carrying 12 random nucleotides introduced a unique molecular identifier onto each TCR beta cDNA molecule. Each sample yielded at least 3 million CDR3-containing paired-end reads. The Mint cDNA synthesis kit, primed by a TRBC-specific oligonucleotide, was used to synthesize first-strand cDNA from all RNA. After uracil-DNA glycosylase treatment, a first 18-cycle PCR used universal primers M1SS and BC2_uni_R on all cDNA. The source study handled its data this way. Each sample was normalized by randomly selecting 1 million high-quality reads, each carrying a distinct molecular identifier. Instead of being binned into consensus sequences, reads that shared molecular identifiers were thrown out. MiTCR, run with a Q25 quality threshold and the strictest error-elimination algorithm, handled CDR3 identification, clonotype clustering and error correction. A nonparametric unseen species model with Euler transformation was used to estimate a lower bound on total TCR beta diversity. TCRdb ran its own pipeline on the public reads, namely fastp trimming at Q25 and MiXCR clone calling, and kept in-frame beta chains. Rows are unified per CDR3 protein, each entry keeping the most common DNA and genes. The V and J calls follow TCRdb's processing rather than the paper's. For this sample there are around 710,000 distinct CDR3 sequences; 40% to 45% appear just once. Together, the top ten hold 20% to 25% of the sample.

Systemically healthy Caucasian individuals from Russia, around 38 in total and aged about 6 to 90 years, were included as donors. Approximately 10 milliliters of peripheral blood were collected from each donor into EDTA-treated Vacutainer tubes. Ficoll-Paque density-gradient centrifugation was used to isolate PBMCs, with at least 6.5 million per sample. Trizol reagent was used to extract total RNA from the PBMCs, yielding at least 5.5 micrograms per sample. Naive CD45RAhigh/CD27high T cell percentages were measured by flow cytometry on a PBMC aliquot from every donor. The chain couples TRBV7-9 to TRBJ2-6; the D gene is not confidently resolved. This clonotype originated in a woman aged 55-70 years in good health. Sequencing was performed on blood. The CDR3 region reads CASSYGPNSGANVLTF. In nucleotide form, the sequence is TGTGCCAGCAGCTATGGGCCCAACTCTGGGGCCAACGTCCTGACTTTC.